This T cell receptor beta chain comes out of a study of shared clonotypes between healthy human individuals. Study-level background: Three plates were used per donor for CD4 naive, three for CD4 memory, two for CD8 naive and one for CD8 memory.

This CDR3 spans 14 amino acids. The V gene's germline CDR1 is SEHNR and CDR2 FQNEAQ (reference sequence). Trimming stripped 6 bases from V and 2 bases from J, with 11 bases between. Assay: immunoSEQ multiplex PCR; the TCRdb copy retains only in-frame clones and omits some. This sample has just over 2,000,000 clones, with about 95% found just once. It was CD45RO-negative cells, positively selected for CCR7, that made up naive CD8 cells, with terminally differentiated effector memory CD45RA+ cells excluded. This sequence was found in a man in his late teens or twenties in good health. The specimen sequenced was naive CD8+ T cells sorted from blood. The gene calls are TRBV7-9 and TRBJ2-1; a weak D match, TRBD1 (5 bases). This CDR3 reads CASRPDSAYNEQFF. Written as DNA, the CDR3 is TGTGCCAGCAGACCTGACAGTGCCTACAATGAGCAGTTCTTC.